This T cell receptor (beta chain) derives from a study of blood T cell repertoires in COVID-19 (TCRdb year 2020). Background on the whole study: Samples covering the acute and convalescent phases of COVID-19 were provided by collaborators in the United States, Italy and Spain. A de-identified subject ID, COVID-19 status, age in years and sex were almost always included in the sample metadata. HLA class I and class II types, where available, came from metadata supplied by the sample provider rather than from assay-based typing. The prospective study material was composed of cDNA or gDNA derived from T cells, B-cell-depleted T cells, or PBMCs. The repertoires were released in a freely available public database meant as a resource for research on the immune response to SARS-CoV-2. Samples came from the ongoing ImmuneRACE study (first 160 participants) plus 1,254 subjects from 6 global collaborators. Subjects who had been exposed to COVID-19, were actively infected with it, or had recovered from it provided the deeply sampled blood TCRbeta repertoires that made up the dataset.

What the work shows at the level of the full study, not this receptor alone: The amount of clinical and demographic metadata varied by source and participant and was provided uncurated.

Each collaborating institution followed its own protocols to collect whole blood in K2EDTA tubes. Collaborator samples were shipped for TCRbeta analysis as frozen whole blood, isolated PBMCs, or DNA extracted from either sample type. TCRbeta CDR3 regions were amplified from genomic DNA using the immunoSEQ Assay, a bias-controlled multiplex PCR. Per the authors' processing: The number of nucleated cells in each sample was estimated from the amplification of reference gene primers within the assay. Sequence reads were collapsed and filtered to measure the absolute abundance of every unique TCRbeta CDR3 rearrangement. For each sample, productive Simpson clonality was calculated as the square root of Simpson's diversity index across productive rearrangements. In its TCRdb copy, this immuneACCESS table keeps in-frame sequences only and misses some clones. Where compared with another copy, unresolved V genes explain less than half of these, and the others have no known cause. V and J calls and clone size follow that table, whereas D and trimming were derived from the DNA. The sample data list 15,000 to 20,000 clones, and about 80% of these were observed just once. The top ten hold about 27% of the sample.

In its sample, this clone was seen once. This receptor's antigen is unknown. Base qualities are not recorded, but no much larger clone differs from it by a single base. Including the terminal cysteine and phenylalanine, the CDR3 comprises 15 residues. The retained sequence is limited to the CDR3, 45 bases, with the frame set at the first base. CDR1 and CDR2 (PRHDT, FYEKMQ) derive from the germline V gene (reference sequence). Trimming takes 4 bases off V and 6 bases off J; junction bases not matched to a gene: 6. The chain links TRBV13 with TRBJ2-2, with TRBD1 identical over 9 junction bases. The sequenced material came from peripheral blood. The origin of this receptor is a woman between 65 and 79 years old with active COVID-19. The CDR3 reads as follows: CASSSSRDRAGELFF. Read as DNA, the sequence is TGTGCCAGCAGCTCGTCCCGGGACAGGGCCGGGGAGCTGTTTTTT.